This T cell receptor (beta chain) was documented in a study of blood T cell repertoires in COVID-19. Study information: Collection of acute and convalescent COVID-19 samples took place in the United States, Italy and Spain. The cDNA or gDNA used as material had been derived from T cells, B-cell-depleted T cells, or PBMCs.

V shed 6 bases and J shed 2 bases, with 14 bases lying between them. There are 14 residues in the CDR3. Looked up from germline, CDR1 is MDHEN and CDR2 is SYDVKM. Authors' methods: Reference gene primer amplification in the assay estimated nucleated cell counts. The method was immunoSEQ multiplex PCR; TCRdb's version includes in-frame clones alone and lacks a portion of them. V, J and clone size are taken as reported in that table, and D and trimming were inferred from the DNA itself. This table has roughly 80,000 clones, around 74% appearing once. A few counts support this clone. The chain joins TRBV28 to TRBJ2-7; D is possibly TRBD1 (6 bases). Sequencing used peripheral blood. This clonotype was obtained from a human donor in a cohort sampled during active COVID-19. CDR3 residues: CASRADRDTYEQYF. CDR3 coding DNA: TGTGCCAGCAGAGCGGACCGGGACACCTACGAGCAGTACTTC.